A single sample gave rise to the 10 T cell receptor beta chains below, sequenced in a study of CD8 T cells in ankylosing spondylitis. TCRdb recomputed calls from the 5' RACE reads with MiXCR, one row per CDR3 protein. The sample yields about 240,000 distinct CDR3 sequences, around 9.2% seen once. The specimen sequenced was blood, either unsorted or a sorted T cell fraction (not recorded which). Receptor source: a male donor with ankylosing spondylitis or in good health (not recorded which).

This clonotype has at least ten counts. The rearrangement uses TRBV7-9 and TRBJ1-2; a possible D gene is TRBD1 (6 bases). The CDR3 contains 14 residues. Germline CDR1 reads SEHNR; CDR2 reads FQNEAQ (reference sequence). V gave up 6 bases and J gave up 2 bases, with 13 bases separating them. The CDR3 DNA reads as TGTGCCAGCAGTCTTACGACAGGAAACTATGGCTACACCTTC. The encoded protein is CASSLTTGNYGYTF.

With regard to this clonotype: A much more abundant neighbour one base away suggests this may be a read error. The chain carries TRBV29-1 and TRBJ1-1; D possibly corresponds to TRBD1 (6 bases). CDR3 length equals 13 residues. Germline CDR1 reads SQVTM; CDR2 reads ANQGSEA. Here the CDR3 reads CSVDQGMNPEAFF. The CDR3 nucleotides read TGCAGCGTTGATCAGGGGATGAACCCTGAAGCTTTCTTT.

A note on this clonotype: A read error is possible here, since a much larger clone lies one base away. The chain couples TRBV5-1 to TRBJ2-3, with 11 bases fitting TRBD2. CDR3 size: 17 residues. Germline CDR1 and CDR2: SGHRS and YFSETQ. CDR3 DNA: TGCGCCAGCAGCTTTAATAGCGGGGGGGCGAGCACAGATACGCAGTTTTTT. Its translation is CASSFNSGGASTDTQFF.

This clonotype was counted many times. The CDR3 DNA sequence: TGCGCCAGCAGCTTAATGAAACCCGGGCCCGGGACCTCCTACTACGAGCAGTACTTC. It translates to CASSLMKPGPGTSYYEQYF. The V gene is TRBV5-1, the J gene TRBJ2-7, with D possibly called TRBD1 or TRBD2 (5 bases each). This CDR3 has 19 residues. In germline, CDR1 is SGHRS, CDR2 YFSETQ. V was cut by 2 bases and J by 3 bases, with 27 bases left in between.

There are many counts of this clonotype. This chain connects TRBV12-3 or TRBV12-4 to TRBJ1-1; TRBD1 matches at 10 bases. The CDR3 length is 14 residues. V was pared by 6 bases and J by 8 bases, with 9 bases of the junction left unmatched. This chain's CDR3 is CASSPGQGIGEAFF. The CDR3 region has the DNA TGTGCCAGCAGCCCGGGACAGGGGATTGGGGAAGCTTTCTTT.

This clonotype came up many times. The chain recombines TRBV20-1 with TRBJ1-4; D ambiguous. CDR3 length equals 12 residues. Germline CDR1 and CDR2: DFQATT and SNEGSKA (reference sequence). Trimming shortened V by 0 bases and J by 11 bases, and 10 bases separated the two germline ends. CDR3 loop: CSAREQAGKLFF. For the CDR3, the DNA is TGCAGTGCTAGAGAGCAGGCCGGGAAACTGTTTTTT.

Ten or more counts support this clonotype. The rearrangement joins TRBV20-1 to TRBJ2-1; 9 bases line up with TRBD2. The ends lost 5 bases at V and 3 bases at J; junction bases unmatched: 5. Germline CDR1 reads DFQATT; CDR2 reads SNEGSKA (reference sequence). The CDR3 extends over 14 amino acids. This chain's CDR3 is CSAWTSENYNEQFF. In nucleotides, the CDR3 is TGCAGTGCTTGGACTAGCGAGAACTACAATGAGCAGTTCTTC.

This clonotype has at least ten counts. The chain has TRBV4-1 and TRBJ2-5, with D maybe TRBD1 (6 bases). The CDR3 is 14 amino acids. Per the germline V gene, CDR1 is MGHRA and CDR2 is YSYEKL. Between the trimmed V and J ends, which lost 4 bases and 2 bases, there was a span of 11 bases. The CDR3 sequence: CASSPYQGQETQYF. In DNA form, the CDR3 reads TGCGCCAGCAGCCCCTATCAGGGGCAAGAGACCCAGTACTTC.

This clonotype was seen many times. CDR3 sequence reads: CATSPDQGLASNEQFF. Written as DNA, the CDR3 is TGTGCCACCAGCCCCGACCAAGGACTAGCGAGCAATGAGCAGTTCTTC. The genes are TRBV15 and TRBJ2-1; TRBD2 matches at 9 bases. The V and J ends lost 5 bases and 6 bases, in that order; junction bases with no gene match: 11. The CDR3 consists of 16 residues. Germline V gene sequence: CDR1 LNHNV, CDR2 YYDKDF (reference sequence).

Ten or more counts support this clonotype. This CDR3 reads CASNRKGSGGAREQFF. The CDR3 region has the DNA TGCGCCAGCAATAGAAAAGGTAGCGGGGGGGCGCGCGAGCAGTTCTTC. The rearrangement joins TRBV5-1 to TRBJ2-1; 11 bases match TRBD2. Germline V gene sequence: CDR1 SGHRS, CDR2 YFSETQ. V shed 6 bases, J shed 10 bases, and the junction held 15 bases outside the gene matches. CDR3 length: 16 amino acids. Supplemented by reference TRBV5-1 and TRBJ2-1, the full variable domain reads KAGVTQTPRYLIKTRGQQVTLSCSPISGHRSVSWYQQTPGQGLQFLFEYFSETQRNKGNFPGRFSGRQFSNSRSEMNVSTLELGDSALYLCASNRKGSGGAREQFFGPGTRLTVL.